The 30 T cell receptor beta chains below all came from one sample that was sequenced in a study of long-term antiretroviral therapy in people with HIV. The immunoSEQ assay was v3.0, run at survey level. Sequencing was performed with immunoSEQ multiplex PCR; in TCRdb, only in-frame clones are kept and a portion is missing. The sample has about 31,000 clones; 80% to 95% are singletons. The starting material was unsorted PBMCs, obtained roughly 5 years after starting antiretroviral therapy. The receptors shown here come from a middle-aged woman with HIV.

The chain couples TRBV30 to TRBJ2-5; the D is unclear. The CDR3 sequence is 14 residues long. Germline V gene lookup returns CDR1 GTSNPN and CDR2 SVGIG (reference sequence). V dropped 3 bases and J dropped 0 bases, with 11 bases sitting between them. CDR3 coding DNA: TGTGCCTGGAGAAATTACCAGAACCAAGAGACCCAGTACTTC. Its translation: CAWRNYQNQETQYF.

The chain uses TRBV29-1 and TRBJ2-7; D uncertain. The V and J ends lost 3 bases and 3 bases respectively, with 9 bases between them. The length of the CDR3 is 12 residues. The germline CDR1 and CDR2 sequences are SQVTM and ANQGSEA. The CDR3 region has the DNA TGCAGCGTTGAGGACGGATTCTACGAGCAGTACTTC. This gives the protein CSVEDGFYEQYF.

The V gene is TRBV6-1, the J gene TRBJ1-1; 7 nucleotides line up with TRBD1. The CDR3 length is 17 residues. The V and J ends lost 4 bases and 0 bases, in that order; junction bases with no gene match: 11. Germline loops: CDR1 MNHNS, CDR2 SASEGT. Here the CDR3 reads CASSVRDSPIVNTEAFF. The CDR3 DNA is TGTGCCAGCAGTGTAAGGGACAGCCCAATAGTGAACACTGAAGCTTTCTTT.

The chain couples TRBV13 to TRBJ2-5; D possibly matches TRBD1 or TRBD2 (7 bases each). The CDR3 extends over 14 amino acids. CDR1 is PRHDT, CDR2 FYEKMQ, per germline (reference sequence). V was clipped by 5 bases and J by 6 bases, with 16 bases between them. This CDR3 reads CASSLTGREQTQYF. CDR3 nucleotides: TGTGCCAGCAGCCTGACAGGGAGGGAACAGACCCAGTACTTC.

The genes are TRBV10-3 and TRBJ1-1; D unresolved. Germline V gene lookup returns CDR1 ENHRY and CDR2 SYGVKD. There are 12 residues in the CDR3. The V and J ends lost 5 bases and 1 base respectively, with 5 bases between them. CDR3 DNA sequence: TGTGCCATCAGTATGAGGAACACTGAAGCTTTCTTT. It translates to CAISMRNTEAFF.

The V gene is TRBV30, the J gene TRBJ1-5; D gene ambiguous. CDR1 GTSNPN and CDR2 SVGIG come from the germline V gene (reference sequence). Trimming cost V 2 bases and J 6 bases, with 8 bases left between them. The CDR3 spans 12 residues. The CDR3 bases are TGTGCCTGGAGTTCCCCCCCTCAGCCCCAGCATTTT. Translating gives CAWSSPPQPQHF.

The chain has TRBV7-8 and TRBJ1-3; D is unclear. Trimming stripped 4 bases from V and 1 base from J, with 11 bases between. Germline-derived CDR1 and CDR2 are SGHVS and FQNEAQ. The CDR3 is 15 amino acids. The CDR3 reads CASSSGSASGNTIYF. CDR3 coding DNA: TGTGCCAGCAGCTCGGGCAGTGCTTCTGGAAACACCATATATTTT. Using reference TRBV7-8 and TRBJ1-3 for the parts outside the CDR3, the full variable domain is GAGVSQSPRYKVAKRGQDVALRCDPISGHVSLFWYQQALGQGPEFLTYFQNEAQLDKSGLPSDRFFAERPEGSVSTLKIQRTQQEDSAVYLCASSSGSASGNTIYFGEGSWLTVV.

The CDR3 protein is CASSLFGTSNSPLHF. In DNA form, the CDR3 reads TGTGCCAGCAGCTTGTTCGGGACATCGAACTCACCCCTCCACTTT. The chain joins TRBV13 to TRBJ1-6; maybe TRBD1 (6 bases). With 3 bases removed from V and 10 bases from J, the gap between germline ends came to 16 bases. Germline values: CDR1 PRHDT, CDR2 FYEKMQ (reference sequence). The CDR3 consists of 15 residues.

J is TRBJ2-1 and V is TRBV30; possibly TRBD1 for D (5 bases). The CDR3 covers 15 residues. Per germline, CDR1 GTSNPN and CDR2 SVGIG (reference sequence). V was cut by 3 bases and J by 9 bases, with 21 bases left in between. DNA for the CDR3: TGTGCCTGGAGCCGTGGGGCCCATGTAACGGGTGAGCAGTTCTTC. Translated, it gives CAWSRGAHVTGEQFF.

This chain joins TRBV14 and TRBJ2-7; D unclear. This CDR3 contains 13 residues. The germline V and J ends were trimmed by 2 bases and 2 bases, with 7 bases remaining between them. Germline values: CDR1 SGHDN, CDR2 FVKESK. The CDR3 DNA sequence: TGTGCCAGCAGCCAAAGAGGCACCTACGAGCAGTACTTC. It is translated as CASSQRGTYEQYF.

On this clone itself: Other nucleotide sequences in the sample specify the same CDR3. The CDR3 DNA reads TGTGCCACCAGCAGGAGGACGGGGGCGATCTATGGCTACACCTTC. This codes for CATSRRTGAIYGYTF. J is TRBJ1-2 and V is TRBV15; tentative D call: TRBD1 (6 bases). The CDR3 sequence is 15 residues long. V was trimmed by 3 bases and J by 4 bases, leaving 15 bases between them. Per the germline V gene, CDR1 is LNHNV and CDR2 is YYDKDF (reference sequence).

The chain has TRBV10-1 and TRBJ1-5; weak D call: TRBD1 (5 bases). CDR3 length: 13 residues. Germline assignment: CDR1 WNHNN and CDR2 SYGVQD (reference sequence). The V gene lost 3 bases and the J gene lost 3 bases, with 6 bases spanning the gap. CDR3 amino acids: CASSEQVNQPQHF. Written as DNA, the CDR3 is TGCGCCAGCAGTGAACAGGTCAATCAGCCCCAGCATTTT.

This chain uses TRBV16 with TRBJ2-1, with D tentatively TRBD1 or TRBD2 (6 bases each). The CDR3 is 17 amino acids. The germline V gene encodes CDR1 KGHSY and CDR2 FQNENV. V was clipped by 4 bases and J by 5 bases, with 21 bases between them. The CDR3 DNA follows: TGTGCCAGCAGCCCCGGGACAACAAAGACTAGGGACAATGAGCAGTTCTTC. Translation gives CASSPGTTKTRDNEQFF.

This clone was counted between two and nine times. The gene calls are TRBV10-3 and TRBJ2-3, with 8 bases lining up with TRBD2. V gave up 3 bases and J gave up 2 bases; unmatched junction bases: 7. The CDR3 length is 16 residues. Germline V gene lookup returns CDR1 ENHRY and CDR2 SYGVKD. The CDR3 loop is CAISDQGGGYTDTQYF. The CDR3 DNA reads TGTGCCATCAGTGATCAGGGCGGGGGGTACACAGATACGCAGTATTTT.

The chain links TRBV11-2 to TRBJ2-7; unclear D gene. Trimming left V 3 bases short and J 8 bases short, with 17 bases between. There are 14 residues in the CDR3. CDR1 and CDR2 from the germline V gene are SGHAT and FQNNGV. DNA for the CDR3: TGTGCCAGCAGCTTCCAAGAAGCCCCATACCAGCAGTACTTC. Protein: CASSFQEAPYQQYF.

This chain joins TRBV7-2 and TRBJ1-1; 7 bases agree with TRBD1. CDR3 length: 16 residues. CDR1 and CDR2 from the germline V gene are SGHTA and FQGNSA. The J segment lost 6 bases and the V segment lost 5 bases, leaving 15 bases of the junction unmatched. The CDR3 DNA follows: TGTGCCAGCAGCGCGGCGTACAGGGGAGGCATCGCTGAAGCTTTCTTT. This encodes CASSAAYRGGIAEAFF.

The rearrangement links TRBV7-6 to TRBJ2-7, with D hard to call. V was trimmed by 1 base and J by 1 base, leaving 5 bases between them. The CDR3 covers 13 residues. Per the germline V gene, CDR1 is SGHVS and CDR2 is FNYEAQ. The chain's CDR3 is CASSLDGSYEQYF. Here the CDR3 DNA reads TGTGCCAGCAGCTTAGACGGGTCCTACGAGCAGTACTTC.

This chain links TRBV7-2 with TRBJ1-2; 9 bases fit TRBD1. This CDR3 region has 15 residues. V lost 5 bases and J lost 8; bases outside the gene matches: 12. Germline assignment: CDR1 SGHTA and CDR2 FQGNSA. The chain's CDR3 is CASSRTRDRVFGYTF. The CDR3 region has the DNA TGTGCCAGCAGCAGAACACGGGACAGGGTCTTCGGCTACACCTTC.

This clone was recorded only once. The J gene is TRBJ1-5, the V gene TRBV2; 7 bases fit TRBD1. With V trimmed by 0 bases and J by 6 bases, 5 bases remained unmatched. The germline CDR1 and CDR2 sequences are SNHLY and FYNNEI. The CDR3 contains 15 residues. CDR3 bases: TGTGCCAGCAGTGAAGCCCAGACAGGGTCTCAGCCCCAGCATTTT. This translates into CASSEAQTGSQPQHF.

The chain has TRBV2 and TRBJ1-4; 9 bases map to TRBD1. Germline V CDR1 and CDR2: SNHLY, FYNNEI. The CDR3 contains 15 residues. The trim removed 4 bases at V and 2 bases at J, leaving 2 bases unmatched. CDR3 DNA: TGTGCCAGCAGTGGGGACAGGGCGACTAATGAAAAACTGTTTTTT. Translating it yields CASSGDRATNEKLFF.

This clone has only a few counts. The chain combines TRBV7-9 with TRBJ1-1, with 12 bases that match TRBD1. The CDR3 loop spans 14 amino acids. Losses at the gene ends were 5 bases for V and 10 bases for J; bases not matched to a gene: 8. Germline V gives CDR1 SEHNR, CDR2 FQNEAQ (reference sequence). In DNA form, the CDR3 reads TGTGCCAGCAGCCTAGGGACAGGGGGCGATGCAGCTTTCTTT. Translation gives CASSLGTGGDAAFF. Based on the CDR3 plus reference TRBV7-9 and TRBJ1-1, the full variable domain is DTGVSQNPRHKITKRGQNVTFRCDPISEHNRLYWYRQTLGQGPEFLTYFQNEAQLEKSRLLSDRFSAERPKGSFSTLEIQRTEQGDSAMYLCASSLGTGGDAAFFGQGTRLTVV.

The rearrangement links TRBV30 to TRBJ2-3; D is possibly TRBD2 (5 bases). Trimming cost V 0 bases and J 4 bases, with 11 bases left between them. The CDR3 is made up of 14 amino acids. CDR1 and CDR2 (germline): GTSNPN, SVGIG (reference sequence). The CDR3 DNA reads TGTGCCTGGAGTGTCGGGAAGCCCGCAGATACGCAGTATTTT. It translates to CAWSVGKPADTQYF.

This chain uses TRBV5-1 with TRBJ2-7; TRBD2 matches 11 bases. The CDR3 contains 15 residues. Germline values: CDR1 SGHRS, CDR2 YFSETQ. Trimming cost V 5 bases and J 2 bases; bases outside gene matches: 6. The CDR3 spells CASRTGLAVTYEQYF. The CDR3 bases are TGCGCCAGCAGAACGGGACTAGCGGTAACCTACGAGCAGTACTTC.

The J gene is TRBJ1-1, the V gene TRBV27; D remains unclear. There are 11 residues in the CDR3. Per the germline V gene, CDR1 is MNHEY and CDR2 is SMNVEV (reference sequence). V was cut by 6 bases and J by 4 bases, with 6 bases left in between. The CDR3 DNA reads as TGTGCCAGCAGGTGGGGCACTGAAGCTTTCTTT. Protein sequence: CASRWGTEAFF.

The V and J genes are TRBV6-5 and TRBJ2-7; D is undetermined. The CDR3 runs 14 residues. V was clipped by 0 bases and J by 5 bases, with 11 bases between them. Per the germline V gene, CDR1 is MNHEY and CDR2 is SVGAGI. DNA of the CDR3: TGTGCCAGCAGTTACTCGTCCCAGTTGGACGAGCAGTACTTC. Encoded protein: CASSYSSQLDEQYF.

The chain uses TRBV7-2 and TRBJ2-1; the D call may be TRBD1 or TRBD2 (5 bases each). CDR3 length: 13 residues. Germline V gene sequence: CDR1 SGHTA, CDR2 FQGNSA. The V gene lost 1 base and the J gene lost 10 bases, with 11 bases spanning the gap. The DNA of the CDR3 is TGTGCCAGCAGCTTAGGAGGGGTCGGGGAGCAGTTCTTC. Translation gives CASSLGGVGEQFF.

The chain is built from TRBV5-1 and TRBJ2-3; D perhaps matches TRBD2 (6 bases). This CDR3 comprises 14 residues. Per germline, CDR1 SGHRS and CDR2 YFSETQ. Trimming took 2 bases from V and 2 from J, leaving 9 bases between them. For the CDR3, the DNA is TGCGCCAGCAGCTTCGGGACTTACACAGATACGCAGTATTTT. Encoded protein: CASSFGTYTDTQYF.

The J gene is TRBJ2-7, the V gene TRBV6-5; no clear D. The CDR3 sequence is 14 residues long. The germline gives CDR1 MNHEY, CDR2 SVGAGI. V was shortened by 3 bases and J by 0 bases, with 9 bases between the two germline ends. CDR3 coding DNA: TGTGCCAGCAGTTATGGCAGATCCTCCTACGAGCAGTACTTC. The encoded protein is CASSYGRSSYEQYF.

This clone occurred once. The rearrangement links TRBV9 to TRBJ2-5; TRBD2 matches 10 bases. Germline CDR1 is SGDLS and CDR2 is YYNGEE. V lost 3 bases and J lost 3; bases outside the gene matches: 5. The CDR3 sequence is 15 residues long. The CDR3 here is CASSDRLAGEETQYF. The CDR3 DNA is TGTGCCAGCAGCGATCGCCTAGCGGGGGAAGAGACCCAGTACTTC. Based on the CDR3 plus reference TRBV9 and TRBJ2-5, the full variable domain is DSGVTQTPKHLITATGQRVTLRCSPRSGDLSVYWYQQSLDQGLQFLIQYYNGEERAKGNILERFSAQQFPDLHSELNLSSLELGDSALYFCASSDRLAGEETQYFGPGTRLLVL.

This clone was observed a single time. The V and J genes are TRBV19 and TRBJ2-1, with 7 bases matching TRBD1. The V gene's germline CDR1 is LNHDA and CDR2 SQIVND (reference sequence). This CDR3 spans 16 amino acids. Unmatched junction bases numbered 6, after V lost 4 bases and J lost 0 bases. The CDR3, as DNA: TGTGCCAGTAGTAAGGGGGCCCGAAACTCCTACAATGAGCAGTTCTTC. Protein product: CASSKGARNSYNEQFF.